Shown below are 26 T cell receptor beta chains from a single sample sequenced in a study of blood T cell repertoires in COVID-19. TCRdb's copy holds only in-frame clones and misses some; the assay was immunoSEQ multiplex PCR. The table includes a few hundred thousand clones, around 83% detected once. Sequencing was carried out using peripheral blood. Source of these receptors: a man aged 25-45 years who had recovered from COVID-19.

This clone was seen a few times. Here the CDR3 reads CASSREAQGAGNTIYF. The CDR3 DNA sequence: TGTGCCAGCAGCCGAGAGGCTCAGGGGGCAGGAAACACCATATATTTT. V is TRBV6-6 and J is TRBJ1-3, with 8 bases that match TRBD1. The CDR3 consists of 16 residues. V gave up 6 bases and J gave up 4 bases; unmatched junction bases: 11. CDR1 and CDR2 (germline): MNHNY, SVGAGI (reference sequence).

The chain combines TRBV6-1 with TRBJ1-5, with a weak D call TRBD1 (5 bases). Germline assignment: CDR1 MNHNS and CDR2 SASEGT. V was shortened by 2 bases and J by 11 bases, with 16 bases between the two germline ends. The CDR3 runs to 14 residues. In DNA form, the CDR3 reads TGTGCCAGCAGTGAACGGGCAGGGAACGGAGCCCAGCATTTT. Protein product: CASSERAGNGAQHF.

This chain connects TRBV19 to TRBJ2-1, with a tentative D call TRBD1 (6 bases). CDR3 length equals 14 residues. V dropped 7 bases and J dropped 2 bases, with 12 bases sitting between them. Germline CDR1 reads LNHDA; CDR2 reads SQIVND (reference sequence). The CDR3 DNA reads as TGTGCCAGTACCGGGACACAAACCTACAATGAGCAGTTCTTC. It encodes CASTGTQTYNEQFF.

A single count supports this clone. J is TRBJ2-2 and V is TRBV28; no clear D gene. The CDR3 consists of 14 residues. CDR1 and CDR2 (germline): MDHEN, SYDVKM. Between the trimmed V and J ends, which lost 6 bases and 4 bases, there was a span of 12 bases. CDR3 in DNA: TGTGCCAGCAGCCATGACTCCGTCACCGGGGAGCTGTTTTTT. This encodes CASSHDSVTGELFF.

This clone was found a few times. The V and J genes are TRBV7-6 and TRBJ2-1, with D perhaps TRBD1 (5 bases). Trimming removed 1 base from V and 0 bases from J, with 13 bases in between. Per germline, CDR1 SGHVS and CDR2 FNYEAQ. The CDR3 is made up of 17 amino acids. The CDR3, as DNA: TGTGCCAGCAGCTTAGATTCAGGGCAATTCTCCTACAATGAGCAGTTCTTC. This sequence encodes CASSLDSGQFSYNEQFF.

The chain couples TRBV2 to TRBJ1-5; D gene ambiguous. The CDR3 runs to 14 residues. The germline V gene encodes CDR1 SNHLY and CDR2 FYNNEI. V shed 3 bases and J shed 2 bases, with 8 bases lying between them. The CDR3 spells CASSEGTGNQPQHF. Here the CDR3 DNA reads TGTGCCAGCAGTGAGGGTACAGGCAATCAGCCCCAGCATTTT.

This clone was recorded once. V gene TRBV6-4 combines with J gene TRBJ2-1; perhaps TRBD1 as D (5 bases). The germline V and J ends were trimmed by 8 bases and 8 bases, with 16 bases remaining between them. The germline CDR1 and CDR2 sequences are MRHNA and SNTAGT. The CDR3 loop spans 13 amino acids. The CDR3 loop reads CASSTRVEDEQFF. For the CDR3, the DNA is TGTGCCAGCTCGACCAGGGTTGAAGATGAGCAGTTCTTC.

This clone was seen once. The chain is built from TRBV6-5 and TRBJ1-5; perhaps TRBD1 as D (5 bases). CDR3 length equals 13 residues. Looked up from germline, CDR1 is MNHEY and CDR2 is SVGAGI. The V end lost 5 bases, the J end lost 4 bases, and 9 bases lay between the germline ends. The CDR3: CASSPSGNQPQHF. The CDR3 DNA follows: TGTGCCAGCAGTCCGTCAGGGAATCAGCCCCAGCATTTT.

This chain connects TRBV10-1 to TRBJ2-3; TRBD1 aligns across 7 bases. The germline CDR1 and CDR2 sequences are WNHNN and SYGVQD (reference sequence). The CDR3 has 13 residues. The V segment lost 6 bases and the J segment 6 bases; nucleotides outside the gene matches: 6. CDR3 residues: CASRAGGYDTQYF. The CDR3 DNA sequence: TGCGCCAGCAGGGCAGGGGGATATGATACGCAGTATTTT.

V usage is TRBV6-5 and J usage is TRBJ1-6; the match to TRBD1 covers 7 bases. V gave up 5 bases and J gave up 7 bases; unmatched junction bases: 5. Germline loops: CDR1 MNHEY, CDR2 SVGAGI. This CDR3 spans 14 amino acids. The CDR3 protein is CASSPRGRNSPLHF. CDR3 DNA: TGTGCCAGCAGTCCCAGGGGGAGGAATTCACCCCTCCACTTT.

This clone was recorded only once. The chain is built from TRBV19 and TRBJ2-3; 9 bases agree with TRBD1. This CDR3 has 15 residues. V lost 5 bases, J lost 1 base, and 4 bases stayed unmatched. CDR1 and CDR2 (germline): LNHDA, SQIVND (reference sequence). The CDR3 region has the DNA TGTGCCAGTAGTGCGGGACAGGGACGCACAGATACGCAGTATTTT. This translates into CASSAGQGRTDTQYF.

V and J are TRBV6-2 or TRBV6-3 and TRBJ1-6; D may be TRBD1 (6 bases). V was pared by 6 bases and J by 5 bases, with 11 bases between. CDR3 length: 14 amino acids. Germline CDR1 MNHEY, CDR2 SVGEGT. CDR3 sequence: CASSPDRDNSPLHF. CDR3 sequence (DNA): TGTGCCAGCAGCCCGGACAGAGATAATTCACCCCTCCACTTT.

This chain uses TRBV5-3 with TRBJ2-7; D is possibly TRBD2 (6 bases). Being an ORF, TRBV5-3 has a function that is uncertain. Trimming took off 1 base at V and 3 bases at J, with 17 bases between the two ends. This CDR3 has 16 residues. The CDR3, as DNA: TGTGCCAGAAGCTTGAGTATGGGACTTGGCCTCTACGAGCAGTACGTC. Amino acids: CARSLSMGLGLYEQYV.

The chain is built from TRBV14 and TRBJ2-5; possibly TRBD2 for D (6 bases). Trimming left V 4 bases short and J 4 bases short, with 16 bases between. Germline V gene data show CDR1 as SGHDN and CDR2 as FVKESK. The CDR3 covers 15 residues. The CDR3 DNA reads TGTGCCAGCAGCCCACAGGTTATGCGGGGAGAGACCCAGTACTTC. Translating gives CASSPQVMRGETQYF.

V gene TRBV11-1 combines with J gene TRBJ2-5; D possibly corresponds to TRBD1 (6 bases). The CDR3 is 15 residues long. Trimming shortened V by 5 bases and J by 1 base, and 14 bases separated the two germline ends. CDR1 SGHAT and CDR2 FQDESV come from the germline V gene (reference sequence). This CDR3 reads CASSPKGDIQETQYF. CDR3 nucleotides: TGTGCCAGCAGCCCCAAAGGGGACATCCAAGAGACCCAGTACTTC.

This clone was counted a single time. J is TRBJ1-1 and V is TRBV5-5; 7 nucleotides align to TRBD1. After removal of 4 bases from V and 1 base from J, the junction contained 7 bases not matched to a gene. Germline values: CDR1 SGHKS, CDR2 YYEKEE (reference sequence). The CDR3 has 15 residues. The CDR3 DNA follows: TGTGCCAGCAGCCAACAGGGGCGGGGGAACACTGAAGCTTTCTTT. Translated, it gives CASSQQGRGNTEAFF.

The genes are TRBV19 and TRBJ2-5, with D possibly TRBD2 on 6 matching bases. Germline V gene lookup returns CDR1 LNHDA and CDR2 SQIVND (reference sequence). This CDR3 is built from 14 residues. V was pared by 7 bases and J by 5 bases, with 17 bases between. Here the CDR3 reads CASKEGPGRETQYF. The CDR3 region has the DNA TGTGCCAGTAAGGAGGGGCCGGGACGGGAGACCCAGTACTTC.

This clone was seen a few times. Other DNA sequences in the sample encode the same CDR3. This chain uses TRBV2 with TRBJ1-5, with D possibly TRBD1 on 6 matching bases. V lost 0 bases and J 4 bases, leaving 10 bases between the germline ends. The CDR3 is made up of 15 amino acids. Germline-derived CDR1 and CDR2 are SNHLY and FYNNEI. CDR3 protein: CASSEATGRNQPQHF. In nucleotides, the CDR3 is TGTGCCAGCAGTGAAGCAACAGGGCGAAATCAGCCCCAGCATTTT.

CDR3 loop: CASRRPQNEKLFF. The CDR3 DNA sequence: TGTGCCAGCAGGAGGCCCCAAAATGAAAAACTGTTTTTT. The chain is built from TRBV6-5 and TRBJ1-4; D is ambiguous. CDR1 and CDR2 from the germline V gene are MNHEY and SVGAGI. V shed 6 bases and J shed 5 bases, with 10 bases lying between them. The CDR3 runs to 13 residues.

A single count supports this clone. The chain combines TRBV28 with TRBJ2-3, with 12 nucleotides matching TRBD1. Germline assignment: CDR1 MDHEN and CDR2 SYDVKM. CDR3 length equals 17 residues. With 5 bases clipped from V and 4 bases from J, the junction kept 10 bases outside the gene matches. CDR3 sequence (DNA): TGTGCCAGCAGTAACCGGGACAGGGGGCGCCGGTCAGATACGCAGTATTTT. As protein: CASSNRDRGRRSDTQYF.

The chain is built from TRBV15 and TRBJ2-7; the D gene is possibly TRBD1 (5 bases). This CDR3 has 13 amino acids. Per the germline V gene, CDR1 is LNHNV and CDR2 is YYDKDF (reference sequence). Deletions cut 0 bases from V and 3 bases from J, with 6 bases between. This chain's CDR3 is CATSREQDYEQYV. CDR3 bases: TGTGCCACCAGCAGAGAACAGGACTACGAGCAGTACGTC.

V is TRBV14 and J is TRBJ2-2; 9 bases align to TRBD1. CDR3 size: 16 residues. Germline assignment: CDR1 SGHDN and CDR2 FVKESK. Germline trimming cut 1 base from V and 4 bases from J; bases unmatched to any gene: 4. The chain's CDR3 is CASSQGGQGATGELFF. The CDR3 region has the DNA TGTGCCAGCAGCCAAGGGGGACAGGGAGCCACCGGGGAGCTGTTTTTT.

The chain recombines TRBV29-1 with TRBJ2-3; possible D gene TRBD1, 6 bases. This CDR3 comprises 13 residues. Germline CDR1 SQVTM, CDR2 ANQGSEA. Trimming cost V 7 bases and J 1 base, with 12 bases left between them. In DNA, the CDR3 is TGCAGCGCACAACAGGGCGGCACAGATACGCAGTATTTT. Protein: CSAQQGGTDTQYF.

The V gene is TRBV10-3, the J gene TRBJ2-7; D unclear. Germline CDR1 reads ENHRY; CDR2 reads SYGVKD. V was pared by 0 bases and J by 3 bases, with 6 bases between. This CDR3 has 13 residues. As DNA, the CDR3 is TGTGCCATCAGTGAGTCATACAGCTACGAGCAGTACGTC. Translating it yields CAISESYSYEQYV.

The chain joins TRBV20-1 to TRBJ2-3; D is perhaps TRBD2 (6 bases). Trimming removed 3 bases from V and 7 bases from J, with 8 bases in between. Germline CDR1 is DFQATT and CDR2 is SNEGSKA (reference sequence). This CDR3 region has 11 residues. The CDR3 is CSASGDYTQYF. CDR3 nucleotides: TGCAGTGCTAGCGGGGACTATACGCAGTATTTT.

The chain has TRBV7-8 and TRBJ2-3; D might be TRBD2 (5 bases). In germline, CDR1 is SGHVS, CDR2 FQNEAQ. The CDR3 totals 13 residues. V dropped 5 bases and J dropped 5 bases, with 11 bases sitting between them. CDR3 nucleotide sequence: TGTGCCAGCAGCCCGATCGGGGAAGATACGCAGTATTTT. This sequence encodes CASSPIGEDTQYF.